This paragraph covers one T cell receptor beta chain sequence. This entry comes from a study of blood T cells in healthy people across ages. Study background: Template switching retrieved approximately one barcoded beta molecule for each two T cells.

Then a second PCR, running about 6 to 11 cycles, was carried out with a sample-barcoded 5' primer and a J-beta primer mix. TCRdb re-derived calls from the 5' RACE reads in MiXCR, one entry per CDR3 protein. The data contain some 800,000 distinct CDR3 sequences, under 55% of them singletons. V was shortened by 4 bases and J by 4 bases, with 16 bases between the two germline ends. The CDR3 is 15 amino acids. Looked up from germline, CDR1 is LGHNA and CDR2 is YSLEER. This sequence was found in a man in his fifties or sixties in good health. The chain carries TRBV4-3 and TRBJ1-2; D call uncertain. The sequenced sample consisted of blood. This CDR3 is CASSLSGRVAYGYTF. In DNA, the CDR3 is TGCGCCAGCAGCCTCTCTGGGAGGGTTGCCTATGGCTACACCTTC.